The entry below gives a single TCR beta chain sequence along with its context. Its antigen is still unknown. Base qualities are not recorded, but no much larger clone differs from it by a single base. The immunoSEQ Assay, a bias-controlled multiplex PCR, was used to amplify TCRbeta CDR3 regions from genomic DNA. The authors processed their data as follows. Nucleated cell counts per sample were estimated from amplification of reference gene primers within the assay. Sequence reads were collapsed and filtered to measure the absolute abundance of every unique TCRbeta CDR3 rearrangement. For each sample, productive Simpson clonality was calculated as the square root of Simpson's diversity index over productive rearrangements. TCRdb provides this immuneACCESS table in a form limited to in-frame rearrangements. Some clones are lacking; in checked studies, under half of them reflect an unresolved V gene, and why the rest are absent is not known. That table furnishes V, J and clone size, whereas the DNA furnished D and trimming. The sample data list 250,000 to 300,000 clones, and roughly four fifths of these were observed just once. Approximately 4% of the sample lies in the top ten.

Enrolling through a virtual design, the prospective study's participants ranged in age from roughly 18 to 89 years and lived across roughly 24 United States geographic areas. In the prospective study, cohorts were assigned on the basis of participant-reported clinical history obtained from a screening survey and a study questionnaire. Mobile phlebotomists in the prospective study collected whole blood, serum and a nasopharyngeal or oropharyngeal swab from every participant. Participants in the prospective study had the option to provide additional blood draws and questionnaires over a roughly 2-month period. Before DNA extraction, prospective study blood samples were shipped either frozen or at room temperature. This sample was taken from a study of blood T cell repertoires in COVID-19 (TCRdb year 2020). In terms of the full investigation: Samples from collaborators originated in the United States, Italy and Spain and spanned both the acute and convalescent phases of COVID-19. The material from the prospective study consisted of cDNA or gDNA derived from T cells, B-cell-depleted T cells, or PBMCs. The dataset comprised deeply sampled blood TCRbeta repertoires from subjects exposed to, actively infected with, or recovered from COVID-19. The repertoires were made available in a free public database intended to serve as a resource for research on the immune response to SARS-CoV-2. Samples were obtained from the ongoing ImmuneRACE study (first 160 participants) and from about 1,300 subjects provided by 6 global collaborators. Sample metadata almost always included a de-identified subject ID, COVID-19 status, age in years and sex. HLA class I and class II types, where available, came from metadata supplied by the sample provider rather than from assay-based typing. Here is what the overall study found, with its caveats: How much clinical and demographic metadata was included differed by source and by participant, and the metadata was provided uncurated.

CDR1 is given as WNHNN and CDR2 as SYGVQD, both from the germline V gene (reference sequence). From its cysteine to its valine, the CDR3 spans 8 amino acids. Only CDR3 DNA remains: 24 bases, in frame from the first base. Here the chain combines TRBV10-1 and TRBJ2-7, and 9 junction bases match TRBD1. Sequencing was performed on PBMCs or T cells enriched from blood (not recorded which). The receptor was derived from a man aged 25 to 40 with acute COVID-19. The CDR3 here reads CVEGQGRV. The nucleotide sequence is given as TGCGTCGAAGGACAGGGGAGGGTC.